The next 14 T cell receptor beta chains were all read from a single sample in a study of cytomegalovirus exposure and HLA in healthy donors. The PCR contained 60 Vbeta and 13 Jbeta primers. Assay: immunoSEQ multiplex PCR; the TCRdb copy retains only in-frame clones and omits some. Here the sample spans around 300,000 clones, 85% to 90% being singletons. The sequenced sample consisted of PBMCs. All receptors derive from a woman under 30 in good health and CMV-seronegative.

The CDR3 DNA sequence: TGTGCCTGGACCTGGGGTGAGCGGGGACAAGAGACCCAGTACTTC. The encoded protein is CAWTWGERGQETQYF. The chain has TRBV30 and TRBJ2-5, with TRBD2 matching over 7 bases. CDR3 size: 15 residues. With 4 bases clipped from V and 2 bases from J, the junction kept 10 bases outside the gene matches. The germline CDR1 and CDR2 sequences are GTSNPN and SVGIG (reference sequence).

The rearrangement uses TRBV11-2 and TRBJ1-1; 10 nucleotides align to TRBD1. The CDR3 has 17 residues. The trim removed 4 bases at V and 1 base at J, leaving 9 bases unmatched. CDR1 and CDR2 (germline): SGHAT, FQNNGV. CDR3 in amino acids: CASSSIKGDRGNTEAFF. The CDR3 DNA follows: TGTGCCAGCAGCTCTATAAAGGGGGACAGGGGGAACACTGAAGCTTTCTTT.

This chain joins TRBV4-1 and TRBJ2-3; tentative D call: TRBD2 (6 bases). Germline assignment: CDR1 MGHRA and CDR2 YSYEKL. Trimming cost V 1 base and J 8 bases, with 10 bases left between them. The CDR3 is 13 amino acids. In nucleotides, the CDR3 is TGCGCCAGCAGCCAAGTGGGGGGTGGTACGCAGTATTTT. Translated, it gives CASSQVGGGTQYF.

This chain links TRBV5-4 with TRBJ2-4; TRBD2 is a possible D gene (5 bases). Germline CDR1 reads SGHNT; CDR2 reads YYREEE (reference sequence). There are 16 residues in the CDR3. V was cut by 1 base and J by 10 bases, with 21 bases left in between. This chain's CDR3 is CASSLLLGSGRGIQYF. The CDR3 DNA is TGTGCCAGCAGCTTGCTGTTAGGTTCTGGAAGAGGGATTCAGTACTTC.

The chain joins TRBV7-9 to TRBJ1-1; D not certain. This CDR3 contains 14 residues. V lost 1 base, J lost 2 bases, and 8 bases lay in between. Germline lookup yields CDR1 SEHNR and CDR2 FQNEAQ (reference sequence). CDR3 amino acids: CASSLVRGNTEAFF. DNA of the CDR3: TGTGCCAGCAGCTTAGTACGGGGTAACACTGAAGCTTTCTTT.

The chain is built from TRBV7-8 and TRBJ2-7; TRBD2 might be the D (7 bases). V was shortened by 1 base and J by 3 bases, with 10 bases between the two germline ends. CDR3 length: 14 amino acids. The germline CDR1 and CDR2 sequences are SGHVS and FQNEAQ. The CDR3 is CASSLGGGGYEQYF. The CDR3 region has the DNA TGTGCCAGCAGCTTAGGGGGAGGGGGCTACGAGCAGTACTTC.

The chain couples TRBV6-6 to TRBJ1-2; TRBD1 is a possible D gene (6 bases). CDR1 and CDR2 from the germline V gene are MNHNY and SVGAGI (reference sequence). The CDR3 has 14 amino acids. V lost 0 bases and J lost 4, with 9 bases in between. DNA of the CDR3: TGTGCCAGCAGTTACTCGACAGGCCTCTATGGCTACACCTTC. Amino acid sequence: CASSYSTGLYGYTF.

As for this clone: An end of the junction differs from the germline gene, which may be a read error. The V gene is TRBV9, the J gene TRBJ1-1, with D maybe TRBD1 (6 bases). Germline V CDR1 and CDR2: SGDLS, YYNGEE. There are 15 residues in the CDR3. In DNA, the CDR3 is TGTGCCAGCACCGTAGGACAGTTCATGAACACTGAAGCTTTCTTT. Translating gives CASTVGQFMNTEAFF.

The V gene is TRBV6-5, the J gene TRBJ1-1; D is perhaps TRBD1 (5 bases). The germline CDR1 and CDR2 sequences are MNHEY and SVGAGI. The CDR3 sequence is 13 residues long. V was pared by 5 bases and J by 7 bases, with 14 bases between. The CDR3 bases are TGTGCCAGCAGTGACGGGGGGTACAGTGAAGCTTTCTTT. Protein: CASSDGGYSEAFF.

The CDR3 region is CASSYFKQGSEQYF. CDR3 bases: TGTGCCAGCAGTTACTTCAAACAGGGGTCCGAGCAGTACTTC. The chain carries TRBV6-6 and TRBJ2-5; 7 nucleotides agree with TRBD1. The DNA end lines up better with TRBJ2-7; the J call may be wrong. The germline gives CDR1 MNHNY, CDR2 SVGAGI (reference sequence). CDR3 length equals 14 residues.

This chain joins TRBV29-1 and TRBJ2-7; 9 bases fit TRBD2. The CDR3 covers 14 residues. Trimming at V came to 3 bases and at J to 6 bases, leaving 9 bases not matched to a gene. The germline V gene has CDR1 SQVTM and CDR2 ANQGSEA. The DNA of the CDR3 is TGCAGCGTTGAGGGGGCGGGGGGGCTCCTCGAGCAGTACTTC. Amino acid sequence: CSVEGAGGLLEQYF.

Regarding this clone: At one of its ends the junction is not consistent with the germline gene, which may arise from a read error. The CDR3 nucleotides are TGTTCCAGCAGTAGGGACAGGTCCTACGAGCAGTACTTC. It yields the protein CSSSRDRSYEQYF. The chain joins TRBV7-9 to TRBJ2-7, with 8 bases fitting TRBD1. This CDR3 is built from 13 residues. Per germline, CDR1 SEHNR and CDR2 FQNEAQ (reference sequence).

The chain couples TRBV6-5 to TRBJ1-5, with D perhaps TRBD1 (5 bases). Per the germline V gene, CDR1 is MNHEY and CDR2 is SVGAGI. V lost 6 bases and J lost 6, with 15 bases in between. This CDR3 region has 14 residues. The CDR3, as DNA: TGTGCCAGCAGGGCAGGGTTATGGGGTCAGCCCCAGCATTTT. Residues: CASRAGLWGQPQHF.

The rearrangement links TRBV4-1 to TRBJ1-4; D ambiguous. CDR1 and CDR2 from the germline V gene are MGHRA and YSYEKL. Trimming pared 0 bases from V and 0 bases from J, leaving 8 bases between. This CDR3 comprises 16 residues. The CDR3 reads CASSQDLTATNEKLFF. CDR3 coding DNA: TGCGCCAGCAGCCAAGATCTAACAGCAACTAATGAAAAACTGTTTTTT.